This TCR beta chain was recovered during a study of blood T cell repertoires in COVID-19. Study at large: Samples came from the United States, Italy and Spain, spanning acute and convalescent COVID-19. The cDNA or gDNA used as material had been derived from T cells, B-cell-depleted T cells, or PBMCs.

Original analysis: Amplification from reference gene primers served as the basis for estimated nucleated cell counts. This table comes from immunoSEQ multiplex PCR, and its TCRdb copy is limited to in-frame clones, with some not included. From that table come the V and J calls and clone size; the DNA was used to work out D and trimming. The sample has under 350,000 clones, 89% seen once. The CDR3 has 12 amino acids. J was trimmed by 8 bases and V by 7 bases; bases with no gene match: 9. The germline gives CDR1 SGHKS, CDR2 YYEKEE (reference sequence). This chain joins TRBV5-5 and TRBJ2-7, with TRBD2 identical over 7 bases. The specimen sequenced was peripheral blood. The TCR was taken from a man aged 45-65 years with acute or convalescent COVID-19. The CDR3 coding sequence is TGTGCCAGCGAGGGAGGGGTTTACAAGCAGTACTTC. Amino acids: CASEGGVYKQYF.